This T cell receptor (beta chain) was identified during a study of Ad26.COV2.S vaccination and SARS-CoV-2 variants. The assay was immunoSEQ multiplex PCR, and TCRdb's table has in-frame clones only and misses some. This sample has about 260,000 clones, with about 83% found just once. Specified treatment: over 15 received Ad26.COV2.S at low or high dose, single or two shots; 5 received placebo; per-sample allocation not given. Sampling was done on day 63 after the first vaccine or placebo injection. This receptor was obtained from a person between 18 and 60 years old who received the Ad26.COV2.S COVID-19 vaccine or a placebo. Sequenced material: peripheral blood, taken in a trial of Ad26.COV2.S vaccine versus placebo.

CDR3 protein: CASSLDAGFRELFF. CDR3 nucleotide sequence: TGTGCCAGCAGCTTAGATGCGGGGTTCAGGGAGCTGTTTTTT. This chain joins TRBV11-2 and TRBJ2-2, with a possible D match to TRBD2 (6 bases). Trimming took off 0 bases at V and 9 bases at J, with 11 bases between the two ends. Germline V gene data show CDR1 as SGHAT and CDR2 as FQNNGV. There are 14 residues in the CDR3.